This T cell receptor beta chain is drawn from a study of CD4+ T cells in melanoma. Study outcomes and limitations: A reported correlation linked neoantigen-specific CD4+ T cells to CD8+, macrophage and B cell function. Diverse differentiation states were reported for melanoma neoantigen-specific CD4+ T cells.

The CDR3 is made up of 15 amino acids. The ends lost 6 bases at V and 8 bases at J; junction bases unmatched: 11. Per the germline V gene, CDR1 is MGHDK and CDR2 is SYGVNS. Repertoires were generated with immunoSEQ multiplex PCR, while TCRdb's copy carries only in-frame clones and drops some. The table includes over 130,000 clones, about 90% detected once. As concerns this clone: Its antigen is as yet unknown.

J is TRBJ1-4 and V is TRBV25-1; 8 nucleotides match TRBD1. The origin of this receptor is a human donor with melanoma. DNA for the CDR3: TGTGCCAGCAGCCCGATTGCAGGGGGCGACGAAAAACTGTTTTTT. Residues: CASSPIAGGDEKLFF.